This TCR beta chain stems from a study of blood T cell repertoires in COVID-19. Per germline, CDR1 MDHEN and CDR2 SYDVKM. Trimming at V came to 5 bases and at J to 8 bases, leaving 6 bases not matched to a gene. The CDR3 is 14 residues long. The protocol was immunoSEQ multiplex PCR, while the TCRdb copy is restricted to in-frame clones and leaves out a portion. The data contain about 210,000 clones, less than 90% of them singletons. Concerning this clone itself: Other DNA sequences in this sample translate to the same CDR3.

This receptor was identified in a man aged 35-49 years with acute or convalescent COVID-19. This sequence joins TRBV28 and TRBJ1-4, with 9 bases fitting TRBD1. Sequencing was performed on peripheral blood. The CDR3 nucleotides are TGTGCCAGCAGTCTGGACAGGGGTAGGGAAAAACTGTTTTTT. It specifies CASSLDRGREKLFF.